Described below is a single T cell receptor (beta chain) sequence and its context. No antigen is known for it. The primer mix had 60 Vbeta and 13 Jbeta primers. Assay: immunoSEQ multiplex PCR; the TCRdb copy retains only in-frame clones and omits some. The sample carries 100,000 to 150,000 clones, about 81% recorded once. The sample comes from a study of cytomegalovirus exposure and HLA in healthy donors. CDR1 is LNHDA and CDR2 is SQIVND in the germline V gene (reference sequence). V was pared by 3 bases and J by 10 bases, with 7 bases of the junction left unmatched. The CDR3 totals 15 residues. As for the donors, each was a healthy bone marrow donor. Study conclusions and caveats: Sequences of the TCR beta chain were said to predict the HLA-A and HLA-B alleles of most subjects accurately. Researchers reported that a few CMV-associated chains were confirmed in vitro as CMV antigen-specific. Later analysis found that TCR beta chains associated with HLA were more clonally expanded than other, equally common chains.

The sequenced sample consisted of PBMCs. The chain couples TRBV19 to TRBJ1-6; 9 bases are shared with TRBD1. The receptor was isolated from a woman aged 25 to 39 in good health and CMV-seronegative. The CDR3 loop is CASSITGGPSSPLHF. CDR3 DNA: TGTGCCAGTAGTATCACAGGGGGCCCGTCGTCACCCCTCCACTTT.